Below, 19 T cell receptor beta chains from the same sample are listed, as sequenced in a study of graft-versus-host responses after intestinal transplantation. Sequenced by immunoSEQ multiplex PCR; TCRdb stores in-frame clones only, minus some. Among tens of thousands of clones, approximately 90% were seen once, and the ten largest hold roughly 1.5%. The sample consisted of PBMCs, taken 26 days after transplant. These TCRs come from a human patient who received an intestinal transplant, so some T cells may come from the graft donor.

V is TRBV19 and J is TRBJ2-7; weak D call: TRBD2 (5 bases). CDR3 length: 14 amino acids. Trimming pared 3 bases from V and 2 bases from J, leaving 11 bases between. Germline lookup yields CDR1 LNHDA and CDR2 SQIVND (reference sequence). The CDR3 reads CASSMAGIAYEQYF. In DNA form, the CDR3 reads TGTGCCAGTAGTATGGCCGGGATAGCCTACGAGCAGTACTTC.

The CDR3, as DNA: TGTGCCAGCAGTTCCGGGACAGGGTGGTACACCGGGGAGCTGTTTTTT. It codes for CASSSGTGWYTGELFF. V is TRBV6-5 and J is TRBJ2-2, with 9 bases matching TRBD1. This CDR3 contains 16 residues. V gave up 4 bases and J gave up 3 bases; unmatched junction bases: 6. CDR1 and CDR2 (germline): MNHEY, SVGAGI.

The rearrangement joins TRBV30 to TRBJ2-7, with TRBD2 matching 8 bases. The CDR3 extends over 14 amino acids. Germline-derived CDR1 and CDR2 are GTSNPN and SVGIG (reference sequence). V shed 5 bases, J shed 2 bases, and the junction held 8 bases outside the gene matches. The CDR3 loop reads CAWERGTKAYEQYF. The CDR3 bases are TGTGCCTGGGAGCGGGGGACTAAGGCCTACGAGCAGTACTTC. The complete variable domain, with remaining parts taken from reference TRBV30 and TRBJ2-7, reads SQTIHQWPATLVQPVGSPLSLECTVEGTSNPNLYWYRQAAGRGLQLLFYSVGIGQISSEVPQNLSASRPQDRQFILSSKKLLLSDSGFYLCAWERGTKAYEQYFGPGTRLTVT.

The chain employs TRBV4-1 and TRBJ1-2; D call uncertain. This CDR3 is built from 14 residues. CDR1 MGHRA and CDR2 YSYEKL come from the germline V gene. V was clipped by 1 base and J by 4 bases, with 10 bases between them. As DNA, the CDR3 is TGCGCCAGCAGCCAAGTTCCGGGGAGCTATGGCTACACCTTC. It yields the protein CASSQVPGSYGYTF.

The V and J genes are TRBV30 and TRBJ2-5; TRBD1 might be the D (6 bases). The CDR3 spans 12 residues. V lost 4 bases, J lost 5 bases, and 11 bases lay in between. Germline V gives CDR1 GTSNPN, CDR2 SVGIG (reference sequence). This CDR3 is CAWNRVGETQYF. The DNA of the CDR3 is TGTGCCTGGAACAGGGTGGGGGAGACCCAGTACTTC.

The chain is built from TRBV19 and TRBJ2-5, with D perhaps matching TRBD1 (6 bases). Per germline, CDR1 LNHDA and CDR2 SQIVND (reference sequence). This CDR3 has 14 amino acids. Trimming removed 5 bases from V and 5 bases from J, with 15 bases in between. This CDR3 is CASSVNRVDETQYF. In DNA, the CDR3 is TGTGCCAGTAGTGTCAACAGGGTGGACGAGACCCAGTACTTC.

This chain joins TRBV12-1 and TRBJ2-3; TRBD2 was called by the table and not checked on the DNA. TRBV12-1 corresponds to a pseudogene. CDR3 length equals 17 residues. CDR3 sequence: CASGVGREGPGTDTQYF. CDR3 coding DNA: TGTGCCAGCGGGGTGGGGCGGGAGGGCCCGGGAACAGATACGCAGTATTTT.

The chain couples TRBV9 to TRBJ1-2; D is possibly TRBD1 (5 bases). Germline V gives CDR1 SGDLS, CDR2 YYNGEE. V shed 6 bases and J shed 4 bases, with 22 bases lying between them. This CDR3 has 16 amino acids. CDR3 nucleotides: TGTGCCAGCACCTTAACGTCCGGACACCAGGTCTATGGCTACACCTTC. Translating gives CASTLTSGHQVYGYTF. The variable domain in full, with the rest retrieved from reference TRBV9 and TRBJ1-2, is DSGVTQTPKHLITATGQRVTLRCSPRSGDLSVYWYQQSLDQGLQFLIQYYNGEERAKGNILERFSAQQFPDLHSELNLSSLELGDSALYFCASTLTSGHQVYGYTFGSGTRLTVV.

The rearrangement links TRBV28 to TRBJ2-7; 10 bases align to TRBD1. With V trimmed by 7 bases and J by 3 bases, 6 bases remained unmatched. This CDR3 has 14 residues. Germline CDR1 reads MDHEN; CDR2 reads SYDVKM. CDR3 region: CASTPGQGFYEQYF. The CDR3 DNA reads TGTGCCAGCACCCCGGGACAGGGGTTCTACGAGCAGTACTTC.

The chain couples TRBV7-9 to TRBJ1-2; TRBD1 matches 9 bases. The CDR3 runs 13 residues. Germline V gives CDR1 SEHNR, CDR2 FQNEAQ (reference sequence). V shed 5 bases and J 6 bases; nucleotides not matched to a gene: 4. CDR3 residues: CASSITGGDGYTF. In nucleotides, the CDR3 is TGTGCCAGCAGCATCACAGGGGGCGATGGCTACACCTTC.

The chain couples TRBV27 to TRBJ2-1; unclear D gene. CDR1 is MNHEY and CDR2 is SMNVEV in the germline V gene (reference sequence). The CDR3 is made up of 14 amino acids. Trimming took off 8 bases at V and 0 bases at J, with 11 bases between the two ends. CDR3 nucleotides: TGTGCCAGCTCCCTGGCTGTCTCCTACAATGAGCAGTTCTTC. It yields the protein CASSLAVSYNEQFF.

The rearrangement links TRBV30 to TRBJ2-5, with unresolved D. The germline gives CDR1 GTSNPN, CDR2 SVGIG (reference sequence). Trimming stripped 2 bases from V and 5 bases from J, with 6 bases between. The CDR3 runs 11 residues. This CDR3 reads CAWSSRETQYF. The CDR3 DNA is TGTGCCTGGAGTTCTCGGGAGACCCAGTACTTC.

CDR3 sequence: CAWKFGRAGNTIYF. CDR3 nucleotide sequence: TGTGCCTGGAAGTTCGGCAGGGCTGGAAACACCATATATTTT. The J gene is TRBJ1-3, the V gene TRBV30, with a tentative D call TRBD1 (5 bases). Germline assignment: CDR1 GTSNPN and CDR2 SVGIG (reference sequence). The CDR3 length is 14 residues. V dropped 4 bases and J dropped 2 bases, with 12 bases sitting between them.

V usage is TRBV27 and J usage is TRBJ2-1; the match to TRBD1 covers 10 bases. Germline V lookup: CDR1 MNHEY, CDR2 SMNVEV (reference sequence). CDR3 length: 13 amino acids. Germline trimming cut 3 bases from V and 7 bases from J; bases unmatched to any gene: 0. The CDR3 sequence is CASSLDRGNEQFF. The DNA for the CDR3 is TGTGCCAGCAGTTTGGACAGGGGGAATGAGCAGTTCTTC.

The CDR3 nucleotides are TGCAGCGTTGAGGCAGGTCTTATTCAAGAGACCCAGTACTTC. Amino acid sequence: CSVEAGLIQETQYF. The V call is TRBV29-1, the J call TRBJ2-5; D call uncertain. The V gene's germline CDR1 is SQVTM and CDR2 ANQGSEA. Trimming shortened V by 3 bases and J by 2 bases, and 13 bases separated the two germline ends. The CDR3 is 14 amino acids.

The rearrangement joins TRBV28 to TRBJ2-5; 7 nucleotides align to TRBD2. Germline V gene data show CDR1 as MDHEN and CDR2 as SYDVKM. The CDR3 sequence is 14 residues long. Trimming took 3 bases from V and 5 from J; bases not matched to a gene: 6. The CDR3 region is CASSLRAGGETQYF. The CDR3 DNA follows: TGTGCCAGCAGTTTGAGGGCCGGGGGGGAGACCCAGTACTTC.

This clone was picked up a small number of times. This chain's CDR3 is CASSPTGNENTIYF. The CDR3 region has the DNA TGTGCCAGCAGCCCCACAGGGAACGAAAACACCATATATTTT. This chain connects TRBV7-9 to TRBJ1-3; possibly TRBD1 for D (6 bases). V shed 5 bases and J shed 6 bases, with 14 bases lying between them. The CDR3 loop spans 14 amino acids. The germline V gene encodes CDR1 SEHNR and CDR2 FQNEAQ (reference sequence).

This chain connects TRBV10-2 to TRBJ1-4; TRBD1 aligns across 9 bases. Germline assignment: CDR1 WSHSY and CDR2 SAAADI. The length of the CDR3 is 12 residues. The V gene end was trimmed by 9 bases and the J gene end by 8 bases; junction bases not matched to a gene: 4. The CDR3 sequence: CASGQGNEKLFF. The CDR3 DNA reads TGCGCCAGTGGACAGGGGAACGAAAAACTGTTTTTT.

The rearrangement uses TRBV5-1 and TRBJ2-3, with 8 bases identical to TRBD2. With V trimmed by 4 bases and J by 4 bases, 5 bases remained unmatched. This CDR3 region has 14 residues. Germline V gives CDR1 SGHRS, CDR2 YFSETQ. CDR3 in DNA: TGCGCCAGCAGCGACGGGGGGGGCTCAGATACGCAGTATTTT. Its translation: CASSDGGGSDTQYF.